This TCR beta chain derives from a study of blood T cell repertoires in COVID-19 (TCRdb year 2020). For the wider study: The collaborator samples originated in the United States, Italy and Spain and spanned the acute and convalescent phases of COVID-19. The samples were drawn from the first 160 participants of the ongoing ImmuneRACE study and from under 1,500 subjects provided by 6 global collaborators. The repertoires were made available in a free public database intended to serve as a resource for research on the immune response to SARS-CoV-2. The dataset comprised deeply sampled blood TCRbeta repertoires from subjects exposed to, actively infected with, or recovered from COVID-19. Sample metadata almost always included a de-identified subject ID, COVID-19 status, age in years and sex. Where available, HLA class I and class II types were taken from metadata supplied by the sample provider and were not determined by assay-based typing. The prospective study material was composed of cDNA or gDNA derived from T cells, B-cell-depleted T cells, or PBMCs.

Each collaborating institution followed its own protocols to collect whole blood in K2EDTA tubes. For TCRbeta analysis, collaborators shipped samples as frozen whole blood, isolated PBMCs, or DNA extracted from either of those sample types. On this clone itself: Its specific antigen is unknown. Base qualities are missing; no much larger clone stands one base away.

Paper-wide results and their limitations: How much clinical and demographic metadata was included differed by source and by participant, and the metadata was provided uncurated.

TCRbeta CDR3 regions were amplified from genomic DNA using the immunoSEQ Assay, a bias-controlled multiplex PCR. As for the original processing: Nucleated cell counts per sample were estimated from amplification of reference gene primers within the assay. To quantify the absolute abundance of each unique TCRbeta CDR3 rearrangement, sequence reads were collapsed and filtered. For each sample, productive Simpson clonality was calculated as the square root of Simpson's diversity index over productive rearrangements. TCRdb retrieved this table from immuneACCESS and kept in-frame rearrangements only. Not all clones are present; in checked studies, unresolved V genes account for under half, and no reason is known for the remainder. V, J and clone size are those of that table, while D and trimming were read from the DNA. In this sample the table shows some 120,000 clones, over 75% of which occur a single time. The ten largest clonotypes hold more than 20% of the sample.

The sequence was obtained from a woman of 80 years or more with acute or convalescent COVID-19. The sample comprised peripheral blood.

The DNA is TGTGCCAGCGGGTCGACAGGGAACACCGGGGAGCTGTTTTTT. It translates as CASGSTGNTGELFF. The V and J genes are TRBV7-2 and TRBJ2-2; a tentative D call is TRBD1 (6 bases match). The CDR1 and CDR2 encoded by the germline V gene are SGHTA and FQGNSA. The CDR3 runs 14 residues from the cysteine to the phenylalanine. Only CDR3 DNA remains: 42 bases, in frame from the first base. V sheds 8 bases and J sheds 1 base, leaving 11 bases between their ends.